This T cell receptor (beta chain) was identified during a study of patients and donors after allogeneic stem cell transplantation. MiXCR, applied by TCRdb to the RT-PCR reads, yields one record per CDR3 protein. The sample includes approximately 160,000 distinct CDR3 sequences, approximately 24% of them seen just once. V was cut by 4 bases and J by 3 bases, with 7 bases left in between. This CDR3 contains 12 residues. This chain links TRBV12-3 or TRBV12-4 with TRBJ2-7; the D is unclear. Sequencing was performed on blood, either unsorted or a sorted T cell fraction (not recorded which). The sequence was collected from a human donor who was either an allogeneic HSCT recipient or a stem cell or donor lymphocyte infusion donor (not recorded which). It is not recorded whose cells these are; they may come from a transplant donor. The CDR3 region is CASSSTHYEQYF. The CDR3, as DNA: TGTGCCAGCAGTTCCACCCACTACGAGCAGTACTTC.